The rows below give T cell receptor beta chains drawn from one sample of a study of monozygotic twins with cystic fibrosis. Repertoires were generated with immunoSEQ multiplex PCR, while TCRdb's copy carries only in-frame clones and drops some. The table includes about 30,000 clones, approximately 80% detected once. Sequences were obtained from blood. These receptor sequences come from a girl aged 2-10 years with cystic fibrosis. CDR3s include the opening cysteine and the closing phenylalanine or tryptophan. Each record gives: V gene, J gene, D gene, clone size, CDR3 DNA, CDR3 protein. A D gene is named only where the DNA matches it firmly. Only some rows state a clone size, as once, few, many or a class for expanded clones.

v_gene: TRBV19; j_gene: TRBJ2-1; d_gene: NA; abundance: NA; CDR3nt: TGTGCCAGTAGCATCCGGGACCGCCTGAATGAGCAGTTCTTC; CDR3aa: CASSIRDRLNEQFF
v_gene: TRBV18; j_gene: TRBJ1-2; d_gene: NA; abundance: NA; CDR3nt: TGTGCCAGCTCACCAATGCGGGACAAAAACTATGGCTACACCTTC; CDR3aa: CASSPMRDKNYGYTF
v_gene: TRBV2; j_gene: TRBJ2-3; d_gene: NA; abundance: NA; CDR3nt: TGTGCCAGCAGTGACTCAGCCACCGGGCACACGACAGATACGCAGTATTTT; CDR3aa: CASSDSATGHTTDTQYF
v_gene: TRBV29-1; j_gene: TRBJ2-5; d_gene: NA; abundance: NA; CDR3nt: TGCAGCGTTGCTTCCCCCGGAGGAGGGAGCGAGACCCAGTACTTC; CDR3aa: CSVASPGGGSETQYF
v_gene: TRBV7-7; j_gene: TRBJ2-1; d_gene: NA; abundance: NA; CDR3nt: TGTGCCAGCAGCCCCGGGAGCTCCTACAATGAGCAGTTCTTC; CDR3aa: CASSPGSSYNEQFF
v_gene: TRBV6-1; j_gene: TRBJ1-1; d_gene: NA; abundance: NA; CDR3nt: TGTGCCAGCAGTGAAGAGGGGAACACTGAAGCTTTCTTT; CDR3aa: CASSEEGNTEAFF
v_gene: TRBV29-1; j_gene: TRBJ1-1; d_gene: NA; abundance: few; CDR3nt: TGCAGCGTTGACAGGGTAGAAGGAAGCACTGAAGCTTTCTTT; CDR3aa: CSVDRVEGSTEAFF
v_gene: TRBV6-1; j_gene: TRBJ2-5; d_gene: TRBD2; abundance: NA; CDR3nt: TGTGCCAGCAGACTAGCGGGAGCCGAGGCAGCAACCCAGTACTTC; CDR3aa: CASRLAGAEAATQYF
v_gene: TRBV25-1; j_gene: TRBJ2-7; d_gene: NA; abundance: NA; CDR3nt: TGTGCCAGCGGATGGGGGGCTTCACCCCACGAGCAGTACTTC; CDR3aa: CASGWGASPHEQYF
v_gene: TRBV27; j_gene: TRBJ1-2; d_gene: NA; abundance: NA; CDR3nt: TGTGCCAGCAGTTTTTCCCTCGGGGACTATGGCTACACCTTC; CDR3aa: CASSFSLGDYGYTF
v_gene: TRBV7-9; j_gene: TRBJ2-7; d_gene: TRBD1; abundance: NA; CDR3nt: TGTGCCAGCAGCTGGCCGGGACAGTCCTCCTACGAGCAGTACTTC; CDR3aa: CASSWPGQSSYEQYF
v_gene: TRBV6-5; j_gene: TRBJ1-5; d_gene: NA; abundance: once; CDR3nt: TGTGCCAGCAGTCCGGACATAAACAATCAGCCCCAGCATTTT; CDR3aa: CASSPDINNQPQHF
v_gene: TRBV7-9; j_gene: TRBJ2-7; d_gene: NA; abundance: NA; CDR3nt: TGTGCCAGCAGCTCGACAGGATCCTACGAGCAGTACTTC; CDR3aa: CASSSTGSYEQYF
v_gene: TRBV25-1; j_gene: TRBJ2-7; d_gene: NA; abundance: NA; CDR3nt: TGTGCCAGCAGTGGGGGCGAGCAGTACTTC; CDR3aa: CASSGGEQYF
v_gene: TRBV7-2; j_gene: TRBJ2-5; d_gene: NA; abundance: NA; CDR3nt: TGTGCCAGCAGCTTAGTAGTTGGGTACCAAGAGACCCAGTACTTC; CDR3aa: CASSLVVGYQETQYF
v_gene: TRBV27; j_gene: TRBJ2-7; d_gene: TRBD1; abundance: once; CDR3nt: TGTGCCAGCAGTTTATCAAGTTTCGGACAGGGTGTCGAGCAGTACTTC; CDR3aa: CASSLSSFGQGVEQYF
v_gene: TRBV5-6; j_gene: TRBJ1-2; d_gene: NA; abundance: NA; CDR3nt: TGTGCCAGCAGCTTCTTCGGGCGTGCTAACTATGGCTACACCTTC; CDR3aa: CASSFFGRANYGYTF
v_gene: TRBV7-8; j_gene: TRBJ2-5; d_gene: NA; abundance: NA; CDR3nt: TGTGCCAGCAGCCGACGAATAATTCAGGGTCGAGAGACCCAGTACTTC; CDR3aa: CASSRRIIQGRETQYF
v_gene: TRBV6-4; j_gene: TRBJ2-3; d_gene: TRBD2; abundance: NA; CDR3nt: TGTGCCAGCAGTCCCCTAGCGGGAAGGGGCACAGATACGCAGTATTTT; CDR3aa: CASSPLAGRGTDTQYF
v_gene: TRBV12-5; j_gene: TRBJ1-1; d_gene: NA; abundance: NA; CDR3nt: TGTGCTAGTGGTTGGCTAACCCGAGATGAAGCTTTCTTT; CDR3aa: CASGWLTRDEAFF
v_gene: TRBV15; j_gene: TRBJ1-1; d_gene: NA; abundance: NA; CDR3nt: TGTGCCACCAGCAGAGATGGGGCTGAAGCTTTCTTT; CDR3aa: CATSRDGAEAFF
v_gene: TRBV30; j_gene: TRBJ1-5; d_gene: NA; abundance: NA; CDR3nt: TGTGCCTGGAGTGCTGTGGGGGGCAATCAGCCCCAGCATTTT; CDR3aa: CAWSAVGGNQPQHF
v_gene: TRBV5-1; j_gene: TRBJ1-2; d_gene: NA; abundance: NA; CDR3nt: TGCGCCAGCAGCTTGGCAGGGAACTCCGGGGACTATGGCTACACCTTC; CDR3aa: CASSLAGNSGDYGYTF
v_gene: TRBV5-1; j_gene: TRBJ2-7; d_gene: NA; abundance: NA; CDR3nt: TGCGCCAGCAGCTTGGAGGACAGCTACGAGCAGTACTTC; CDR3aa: CASSLEDSYEQYF
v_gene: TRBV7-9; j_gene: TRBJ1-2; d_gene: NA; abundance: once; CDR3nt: TGTGCCAGCAGCTTAGTGATACAGGGATCCTATGGCTACACCTTC; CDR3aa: CASSLVIQGSYGYTF
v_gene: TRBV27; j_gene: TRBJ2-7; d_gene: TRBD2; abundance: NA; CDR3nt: TGTGCCAGCAGTTTCGCCGGGACTAGCCCCCTCTACGAGCAGTACTTC; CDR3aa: CASSFAGTSPLYEQYF
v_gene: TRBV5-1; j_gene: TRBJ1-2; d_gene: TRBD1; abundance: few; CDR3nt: TGCGCCAGCAGCCAGGACAGGGGGCACTATGGCTACACCTTC; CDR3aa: CASSQDRGHYGYTF
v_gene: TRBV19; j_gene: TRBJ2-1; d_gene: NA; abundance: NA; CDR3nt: TGTGCCAGTAGTATCTATAGGGAAAATGAGCAGTTCTTC; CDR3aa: CASSIYRENEQFF
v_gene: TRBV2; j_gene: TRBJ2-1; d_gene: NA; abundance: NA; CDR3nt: TGTGCCAGCAATAGTGGGACAAGTAAATACAATGAGCAGTTCTTC; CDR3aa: CASNSGTSKYNEQFF
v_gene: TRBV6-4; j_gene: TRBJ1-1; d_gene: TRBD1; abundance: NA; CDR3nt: TGTGCCAGCCGACAGGGAGGGGACACTGAAGCTTTCTTT; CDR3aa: CASRQGGDTEAFF
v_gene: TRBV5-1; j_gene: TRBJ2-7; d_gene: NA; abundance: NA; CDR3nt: TGCGCCAGCAGCTTCCCCGAGGGAGGTACCGAGCAGTACTTC; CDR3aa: CASSFPEGGTEQYF
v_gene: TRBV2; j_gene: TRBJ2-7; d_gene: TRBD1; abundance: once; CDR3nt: TGTGCCAGCAGGAAACAGGGGACCACCTACGAGCAGTACTTC; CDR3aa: CASRKQGTTYEQYF
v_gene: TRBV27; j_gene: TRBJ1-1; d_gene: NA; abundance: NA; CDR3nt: TGTGCCAGCAGATCAGGGACCATGAACACTGAAGCTTTCTTT; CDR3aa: CASRSGTMNTEAFF
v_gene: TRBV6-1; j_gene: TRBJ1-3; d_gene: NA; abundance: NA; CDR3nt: TGTGCCAGCAGTGAATGGGTACTCTCTGGAAACACCATATATTTT; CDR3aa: CASSEWVLSGNTIYF
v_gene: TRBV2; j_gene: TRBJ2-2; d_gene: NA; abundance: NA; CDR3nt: TGTGCCAGCAGTGCACAAACAGGCTTACCCGGGGAGCTGTTTTTT; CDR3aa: CASSAQTGLPGELFF
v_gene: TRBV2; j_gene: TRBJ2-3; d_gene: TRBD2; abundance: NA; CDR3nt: TGTGCCAGCAGTGAAAACCTAGCGGGAATCCCTCCGGGCACAGATACGCAGTATTTT; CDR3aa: CASSENLAGIPPGTDTQYF
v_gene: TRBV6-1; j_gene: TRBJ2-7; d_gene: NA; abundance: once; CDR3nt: TGTGCCAGCACTCAAGGGGGGAGGGACGAGCAGTACTTC; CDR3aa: CASTQGGRDEQYF
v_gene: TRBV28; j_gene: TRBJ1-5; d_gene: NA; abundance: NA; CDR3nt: TGTGCCAGCAGTTTATCGTTAGGGTACAATCAGCCCCAGCATTTT; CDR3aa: CASSLSLGYNQPQHF
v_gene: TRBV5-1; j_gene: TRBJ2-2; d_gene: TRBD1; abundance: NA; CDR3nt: TGCGCCAGCAGATATGACAGGGACAACACCGGGGAGCTGTTTTTT; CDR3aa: CASRYDRDNTGELFF
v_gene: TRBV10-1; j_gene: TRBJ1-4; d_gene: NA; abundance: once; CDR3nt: TGCGCCAGCAGTGGGGACAAGGAGAATGAAAAACTGTTTTTT; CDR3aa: CASSGDKENEKLFF
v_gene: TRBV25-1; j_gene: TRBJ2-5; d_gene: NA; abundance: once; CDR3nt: TGTGCCAGCAGTGAATCGTTCGGTGCGGGGACCCAGTACTTC; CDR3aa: CASSESFGAGTQYF
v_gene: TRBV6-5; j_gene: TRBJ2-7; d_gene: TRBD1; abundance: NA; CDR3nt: TGTGCCAGCAGTTACTCGTGGGACAGCCGTAAGGAGCAGTACTTC; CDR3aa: CASSYSWDSRKEQYF
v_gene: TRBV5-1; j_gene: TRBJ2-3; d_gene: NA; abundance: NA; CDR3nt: TGCGCCAGCAGCTTGGTAGGGGGGGACGATACGCAGTATTTT; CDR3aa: CASSLVGGDDTQYF
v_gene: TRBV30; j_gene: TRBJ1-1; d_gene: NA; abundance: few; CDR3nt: TGTGCCTGGAGTGTGCATACGAACACTGAAGCTTTCTTT; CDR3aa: CAWSVHTNTEAFF
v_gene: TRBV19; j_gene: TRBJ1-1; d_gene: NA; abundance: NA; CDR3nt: TGTGCCAGTAGTAAGGGGTACACTGAAGCTTTCTTT; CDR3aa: CASSKGYTEAFF
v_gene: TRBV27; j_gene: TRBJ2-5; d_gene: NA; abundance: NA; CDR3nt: TGTGCCAGCAGTTTTAACGGAGAGACCCAGTACTTC; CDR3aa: CASSFNGETQYF
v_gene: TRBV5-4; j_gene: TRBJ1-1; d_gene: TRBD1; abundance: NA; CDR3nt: TGTGCCAGCAGCTTCACAGGGGGCAATAAAGCTTTCTTT; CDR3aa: CASSFTGGNKAFF
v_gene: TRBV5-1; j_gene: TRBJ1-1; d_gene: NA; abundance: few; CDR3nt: TGCGCCAGCAGCTTGCAGGGGACGGGGACTGAAGCTTTCTTT; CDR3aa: CASSLQGTGTEAFF
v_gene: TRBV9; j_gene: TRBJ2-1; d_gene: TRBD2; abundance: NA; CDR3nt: TGTGCCAGCAGCCCGAGACTAGCGGAGGTCTCCTACAATGAGCAGTTCTTC; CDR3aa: CASSPRLAEVSYNEQFF
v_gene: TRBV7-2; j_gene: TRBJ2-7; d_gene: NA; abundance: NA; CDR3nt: TGTGCCAGCAGCAGCCTGAAGGCTAACACCTACGAGCAGTACTTC; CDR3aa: CASSSLKANTYEQYF
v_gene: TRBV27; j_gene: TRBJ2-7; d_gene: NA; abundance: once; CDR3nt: TGTGCCAGCAGTTTCCTTTCCAAAAGGGCCGCCGAGCAGTACTTC; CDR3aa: CASSFLSKRAAEQYF
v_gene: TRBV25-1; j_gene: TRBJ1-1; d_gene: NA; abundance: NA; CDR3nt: TGTGCCAGCAGTGAATATTTGGGGCAGAACACTGAAGCTTTCTTT; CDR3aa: CASSEYLGQNTEAFF
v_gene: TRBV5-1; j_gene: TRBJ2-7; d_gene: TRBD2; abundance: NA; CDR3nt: TGCGCCAGCAGCCCCATAGCCAGCGGGAGGGGCTCCATCGAGCAGTACTTC; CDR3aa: CASSPIASGRGSIEQYF
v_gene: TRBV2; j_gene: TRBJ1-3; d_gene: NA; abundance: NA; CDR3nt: TGTGCCAGCACGGGGCTGAGCTCTGGAAACACCATATATTTT; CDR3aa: CASTGLSSGNTIYF
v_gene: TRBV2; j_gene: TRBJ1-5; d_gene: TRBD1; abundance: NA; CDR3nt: TGTGCCAGCGGAGGGACAGACCCCAATCAGCCCCAGCATTTT; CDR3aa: CASGGTDPNQPQHF